The following is a T cell receptor (beta chain) sequence with its context. Its antigen is unknown. This entry is derived from a study of OX40 agonist ivuxolimab in advanced cancers. Background on the study: Ivuxolimab, an agonistic anti-OX40 (CD134) antibody, was given to patients. Findings and caveats of the study: Researchers report that CD8+ T cells had, on average, more expanded clones than CD4+. Partly responding patients at 0.1-3.0 mg/kg showed some of the smallest clonal expansion.

Sampling of blood occurred at baseline, cycle 4 day 1, and cycle 7 day 1. The data were produced by immunoSEQ multiplex PCR, yet TCRdb's version contains in-frame clones alone and is incomplete. The sample lists about 72,000 clones; 75% to 90% were seen once. The junction had 5 bases not matched to a gene; V was cut back by 2 bases and J by 6 bases. The germline V gene encodes CDR1 SGHRS and CDR2 YFSETQ. This CDR3 is built from 15 residues. Sequencing used CD4+ or CD8+ T cells sorted from blood, obtained in a trial of the OX40 agonist ivuxolimab. The TCR originated in an adult with an advanced solid tumor such as melanoma, head and neck, liver or kidney cancer. This chain uses TRBV5-1 with TRBJ2-4, with 10 bases lining up with TRBD2. Here the CDR3 reads CASSLAGGTGNIQYF. For the CDR3, the DNA is TGCGCCAGCAGCTTAGCGGGAGGGACGGGAAACATTCAGTACTTC.